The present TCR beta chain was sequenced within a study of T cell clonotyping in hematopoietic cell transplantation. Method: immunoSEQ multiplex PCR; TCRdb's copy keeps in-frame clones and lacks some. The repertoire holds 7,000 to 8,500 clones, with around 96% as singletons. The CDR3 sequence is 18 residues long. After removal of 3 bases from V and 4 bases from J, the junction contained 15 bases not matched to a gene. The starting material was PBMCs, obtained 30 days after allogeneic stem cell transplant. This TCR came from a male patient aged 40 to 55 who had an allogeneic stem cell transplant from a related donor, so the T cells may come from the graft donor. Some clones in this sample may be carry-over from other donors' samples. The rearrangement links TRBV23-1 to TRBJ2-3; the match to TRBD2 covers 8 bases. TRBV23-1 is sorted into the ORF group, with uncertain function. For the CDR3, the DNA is TGCGCCAGCAGTCATCTAGACTTTTCCAGCGGGAGTGCAGATACGCAGTATTTT. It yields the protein CASSHLDFSSGSADTQYF.